Below, 14 T cell receptor beta chains from the same sample are listed, as sequenced in a study of T cell responses to AZD1222 COVID-19 vaccine. Assay: immunoSEQ multiplex PCR; the TCRdb copy retains only in-frame clones and omits some. In the table there are fewer than 150,000 clones, about 86% of which are singletons. The specimen comprised peripheral blood, sampled 28 days after the second AZD1222 dose. Receptors were obtained from an adult who received the AZD1222 COVID-19 vaccine.

The DNA for the CDR3 is TGTGCCAGCAGCTTAGTTGGGGGGTCCGGGGAGCTGTTTTTT. Translation gives CASSLVGGSGELFF. This chain links TRBV11-3 with TRBJ2-2; D might be TRBD2 (6 bases). The CDR3 has 14 residues. Trimming removed 1 base from V and 6 bases from J, with 9 bases in between. Germline V gene data show CDR1 as SGHNT and CDR2 as YENEEA.

The rearrangement links TRBV6-5 to TRBJ1-1; 8 positions agree with TRBD1. CDR1 and CDR2 (germline): MNHEY, SVGAGI. The CDR3 totals 15 residues. J was trimmed by 6 bases and V by 7 bases; bases with no gene match: 13. The CDR3 reads CASTPSQGALSEAFF. In DNA, the CDR3 is TGTGCCAGCACCCCCTCCCAGGGGGCGCTTTCTGAAGCTTTCTTT.

The chain employs TRBV5-4 and TRBJ2-1; D is ambiguous. From germline, CDR1 is SGHNT and CDR2 YYREEE (reference sequence). The CDR3 is 11 residues long. Trimming removed 2 bases at V and 4 bases at J, with 1 base between. CDR3 sequence (DNA): TGTGCCAGCAGCTTATACAATGAGCAGTTCTTC. It translates to CASSLYNEQFF.

The V and J genes are TRBV14 and TRBJ2-3, with 10 nucleotides matching TRBD1. CDR1 SGHDN and CDR2 FVKESK come from the germline V gene. The CDR3 spans 17 residues. V lost 0 bases, J lost 6 bases, and 9 bases stayed unmatched. The DNA of the CDR3 is TGTGCCAGCAGCCAAGAGGAATGGACAGGGGGATGGGATACGCAGTATTTT. Its protein product is CASSQEEWTGGWDTQYF.

V and J are TRBV28 and TRBJ1-2; 12 bases match TRBD1. After removal of 6 bases from V and 4 bases from J, the junction contained 6 bases not matched to a gene. The germline V gene has CDR1 MDHEN and CDR2 SYDVKM. The CDR3 consists of 15 residues. Here the CDR3 reads CASRGQGASIYGYTF. As DNA, the CDR3 is TGTGCCAGCAGGGGACAGGGGGCCTCAATCTATGGCTACACCTTC.

V and J are TRBV10-3 and TRBJ1-1, with a tentative D call TRBD1 (5 bases). Trimming took 3 bases from V and 11 from J, leaving 19 bases between them. This CDR3 spans 14 amino acids. Germline V lookup: CDR1 ENHRY, CDR2 SYGVKD. The CDR3 DNA reads TGTGCCATCAGTGACAGGGCCTCCGAGATCGGTGCTTTCTTT. As protein: CAISDRASEIGAFF.

This rearrangement joins TRBV7-3 to TRBJ2-1; 11 bases line up with TRBD2. The CDR3 has 15 residues. V lost 3 bases and J lost 7; bases outside the gene matches: 5. Germline V gene sequence: CDR1 SGHTA, CDR2 FQGTGA. The CDR3 DNA sequence: TGTGCCAGCAGCTTTCTAGCGGGAGGTGAGAATGAGCAGTTCTTC. The encoded protein is CASSFLAGGENEQFF.

The chain joins TRBV5-1 to TRBJ2-7; TRBD2 aligns across 8 bases. Germline CDR1 reads SGHRS; CDR2 reads YFSETQ. With V trimmed by 2 bases and J by 2 bases, 3 bases remained unmatched. This CDR3 contains 14 residues. The DNA of the CDR3 is TGCGCCAGCAGCTTTACTAGCGGTACCTACGAGCAGTACTTC. Translating it yields CASSFTSGTYEQYF.

The V gene is TRBV19, the J gene TRBJ2-1, with a possible D match to TRBD2 (6 bases). Trimming stripped 5 bases from V and 10 bases from J, with 30 bases between. This CDR3 contains 18 residues. Germline loops: CDR1 LNHDA, CDR2 SQIVND (reference sequence). The CDR3, as DNA: TGTGCCAGTAGTCTTAGACATGGGGCGGGATCCCTACAACCGGAGCAGTTCTTC. Amino acids: CASSLRHGAGSLQPEQFF.

The chain couples TRBV11-2 to TRBJ2-2, with D perhaps TRBD2 (6 bases). CDR1 is SGHAT and CDR2 is FQNNGV in the germline V gene. The CDR3 extends over 15 amino acids. V dropped 4 bases and J dropped 5 bases, with 14 bases sitting between them. DNA of the CDR3: TGTGCCAGCAGCTATCCAGTACTAGCTACCGGGGAGCTGTTTTTT. This codes for CASSYPVLATGELFF.

The chain is built from TRBV27 and TRBJ2-2; D unresolved. The CDR3 is made up of 12 amino acids. V was shortened by 2 bases and J by 5 bases, with 3 bases between the two germline ends. CDR1 and CDR2 (germline): MNHEY, SMNVEV (reference sequence). CDR3: CASSLRTGELFF. The CDR3 DNA follows: TGTGCCAGCAGTTTAAGAACCGGGGAGCTGTTTTTT.

This clone was counted only a few times. V usage is TRBV7-3 and J usage is TRBJ2-2; D ambiguous. Between the trimmed V and J ends, which lost 1 base and 1 base, there was a span of 10 bases. This CDR3 has 16 residues. The germline V gene encodes CDR1 SGHTA and CDR2 FQGTGA. CDR3 sequence (DNA): TGTGCCAGCAGCTTAAACCCCGCAGGGAACACCGGGGAGCTGTTTTTT. This codes for CASSLNPAGNTGELFF.

This chain joins TRBV5-8 and TRBJ2-5; 9 bases line up with TRBD2. This CDR3 is 16 amino acids long. Germline trimming cut 5 bases from V and 0 bases from J; bases unmatched to any gene: 8. Germline-derived CDR1 and CDR2 are SGHTS and YDEGEE. The CDR3: CASSPRTSANQETQYF. The DNA for the CDR3 is TGTGCCAGCAGTCCGAGGACTAGCGCGAACCAAGAGACCCAGTACTTC. The variable domain in full, with the rest retrieved from reference TRBV5-8 and TRBJ2-5, is EAGVTQSPTHLIKTRGQQATLRCSPISGHTSVYWYQQALGLGLQFLLWYDEGEERNRGNFPPRFSGRQFPNYSSELNVNALELEDSALYLCASSPRTSANQETQYFGPGTRLLVL.

The chain carries TRBV10-2 and TRBJ1-5, with 10 bases fitting TRBD1. The CDR3 is made up of 16 amino acids. Germline V CDR1 and CDR2: WSHSY, SAAADI. The J segment lost 2 bases and the V segment lost 9 bases, leaving 10 bases of the junction unmatched. Here the CDR3 DNA reads TGCGCCAGTGCTAGGGACAGGGGATTGGGCAATCAGCCCCAGCATTTT. Its protein product is CASARDRGLGNQPQHF.